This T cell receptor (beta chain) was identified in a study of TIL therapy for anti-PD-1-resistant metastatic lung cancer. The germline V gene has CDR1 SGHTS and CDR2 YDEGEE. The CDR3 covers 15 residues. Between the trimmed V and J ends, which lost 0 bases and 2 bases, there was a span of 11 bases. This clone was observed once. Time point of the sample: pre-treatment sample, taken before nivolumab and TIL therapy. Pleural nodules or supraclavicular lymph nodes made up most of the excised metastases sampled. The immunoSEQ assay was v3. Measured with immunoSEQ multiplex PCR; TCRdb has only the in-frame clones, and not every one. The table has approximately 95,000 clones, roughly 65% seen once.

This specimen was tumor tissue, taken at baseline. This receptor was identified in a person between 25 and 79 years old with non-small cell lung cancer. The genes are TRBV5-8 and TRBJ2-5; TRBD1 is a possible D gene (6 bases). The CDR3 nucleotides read TGTGCCAGCAGCTTGGTGGGGACAAAACAAGAGACCCAGTACTTC. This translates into CASSLVGTKQETQYF.